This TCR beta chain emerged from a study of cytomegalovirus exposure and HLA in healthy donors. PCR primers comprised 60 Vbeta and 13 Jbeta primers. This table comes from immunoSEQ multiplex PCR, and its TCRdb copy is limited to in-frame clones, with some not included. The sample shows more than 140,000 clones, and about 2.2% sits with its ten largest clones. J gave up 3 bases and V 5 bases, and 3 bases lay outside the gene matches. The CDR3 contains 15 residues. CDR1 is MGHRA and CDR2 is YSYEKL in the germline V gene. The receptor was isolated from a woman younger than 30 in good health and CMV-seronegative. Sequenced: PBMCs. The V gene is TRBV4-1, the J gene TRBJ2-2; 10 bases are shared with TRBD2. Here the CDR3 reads CASSTGTSDTGELFF. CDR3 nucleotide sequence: TGCGCCAGCAGCACCGGGACTAGCGACACCGGGGAGCTGTTTTTT.